This T cell receptor beta chain was documented in a study of lymphopenia after photon versus proton radiotherapy (dated 2019 in TCRdb). For context, the study as a whole: In patients with gastrointestinal tumors who developed high-grade lymphopenia, the study compared the immunological effects of photon radiation therapy with those of proton radiation therapy. The study aimed to characterize how the two radiation modalities differ in their impact on the immune system. The roughly 18 patients in the cohort had gastrointestinal tumors, were treated with either photon or proton therapy, and subsequently developed lymphopenia.

Receptor libraries were prepared by the immunoSEQ multiplex PCR assay. Alongside multiparametric flow cytometry, deep sequencing of rearranged TCR beta loci was used to profile the T cell repertoires. TCRdb obtained this table from immuneACCESS and retained in-frame rearrangements with V and J assigned. These tables miss some clones; where compared with another copy, unresolved V genes account for less than half of the shortfall, and the remainder is unexplained. The sample table contains about 64,000 clones; only one count was recorded for roughly 90% of them. The ten largest clones represent around 13% of the sample. Here is what the overall study found, with its caveats: Across the cohort, a larger post-nadir drop in TCR diversity was inversely correlated with overall survival time among patients who died. Relative stability during treatment was observed in proton-treated patients, whereas loss of naive T cells and TCR diversity and gain of effector/memory populations were observed in photon-treated patients. After the lymphocyte count nadir, photon-treated repertoires showed oligoclonal expansion, especially of CD8+ Temra cells, which drove the drop in diversity. The survival association was examined only in patients who died, and the authors described better survival with proton therapy as a possibility, not as a demonstrated result.

This clone was detected a few times. Its recognized antigen is unknown. Base qualities are not at hand, and no much larger clone is one base apart. The CDR3 runs 11 residues from the cysteine to the phenylalanine. Here the CDR3 DNA is all that survives: 33 bases in frame from base 1. The germline V gene (reference sequence) gives CDR1 as GTSNPN and CDR2 as SVGIG. V is cut by 7 bases and J by 4 bases, and the space between the germline ends is 10 bases. The sequence was collected from a man older than 75 with esophageal cancer. This receptor chain uses TRBV30 and TRBJ1-2, with the D gene not confidently named. The starting material was peripheral blood, obtained from a patient treated with proton-based radiotherapy. This receptor carries the CDR3 CAYRKVYGYTF. The DNA sequence reads TGTGCCTACCGGAAGGTCTATGGCTACACCTTC.